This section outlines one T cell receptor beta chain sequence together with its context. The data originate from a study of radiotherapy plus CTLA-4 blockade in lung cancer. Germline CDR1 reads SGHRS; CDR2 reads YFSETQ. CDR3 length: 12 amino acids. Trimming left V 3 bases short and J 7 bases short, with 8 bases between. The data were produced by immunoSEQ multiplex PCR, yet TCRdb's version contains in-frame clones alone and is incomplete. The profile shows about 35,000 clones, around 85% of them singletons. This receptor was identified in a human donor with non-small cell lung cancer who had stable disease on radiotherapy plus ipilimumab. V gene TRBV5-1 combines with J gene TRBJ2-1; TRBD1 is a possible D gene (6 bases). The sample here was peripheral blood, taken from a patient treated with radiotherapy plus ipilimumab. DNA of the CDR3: TGCGCCAGCAGCTCCAGGGGTAATGAGCAGTTCTTC. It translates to CASSSRGNEQFF.